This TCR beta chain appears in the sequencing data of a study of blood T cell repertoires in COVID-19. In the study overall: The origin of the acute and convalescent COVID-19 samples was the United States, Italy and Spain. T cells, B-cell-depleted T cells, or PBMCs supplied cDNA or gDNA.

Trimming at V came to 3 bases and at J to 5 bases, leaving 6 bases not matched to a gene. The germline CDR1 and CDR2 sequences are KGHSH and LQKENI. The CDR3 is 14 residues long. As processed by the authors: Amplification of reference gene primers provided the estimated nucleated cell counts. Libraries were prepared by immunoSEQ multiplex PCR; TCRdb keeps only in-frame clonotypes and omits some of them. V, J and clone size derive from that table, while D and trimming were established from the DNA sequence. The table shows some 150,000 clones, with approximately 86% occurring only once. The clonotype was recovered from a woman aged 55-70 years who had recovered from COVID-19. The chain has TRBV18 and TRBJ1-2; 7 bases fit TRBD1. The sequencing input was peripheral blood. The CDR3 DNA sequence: TGTGCCAGCTCACCGAGTGGACAGGTGTATGGCTACACCTTC. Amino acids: CASSPSGQVYGYTF.